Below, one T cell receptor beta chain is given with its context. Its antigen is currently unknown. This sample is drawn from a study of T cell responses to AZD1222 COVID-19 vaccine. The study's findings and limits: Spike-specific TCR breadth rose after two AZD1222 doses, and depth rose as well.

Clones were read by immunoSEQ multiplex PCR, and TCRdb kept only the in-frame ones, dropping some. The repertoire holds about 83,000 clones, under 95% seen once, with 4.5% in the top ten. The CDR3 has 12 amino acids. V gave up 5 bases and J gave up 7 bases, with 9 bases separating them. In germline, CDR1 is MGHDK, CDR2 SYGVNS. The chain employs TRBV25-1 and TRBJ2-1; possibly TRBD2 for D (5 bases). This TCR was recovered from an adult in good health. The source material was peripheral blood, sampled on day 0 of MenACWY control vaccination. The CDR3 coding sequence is TGTGCCAGCAGTCCCCCGGGAAATGAGCAGTTCTTC. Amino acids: CASSPPGNEQFF.